The 17 T cell receptor beta chains below come from one sample, sequenced in a study of Graves' ophthalmopathy and Graves' hyperthyroidism. Transcripts of RNA were the source for amplifying TCR beta CDR3 regions. In the first round, RT-PCR was carried out with HTBI primers, and a multiplex PCR formed the second round. Each CDR3 protein gets one entry after TCRdb re-called the multiplex PCR reads with MiXCR. The sample has fewer than 250,000 distinct CDR3 sequences; under 30% are singletons. The sample comprised peripheral blood. The receptors stem from a middle-aged man with Graves' ophthalmopathy.

This clonotype came up many times. The V gene is TRBV29-1, the J gene TRBJ1-2, with D possibly TRBD1 on 6 matching bases. There are 14 residues in the CDR3. The ends were cut back, 0 bases at V and 4 bases at J, with 12 bases in the middle. The germline gives CDR1 SQVTM, CDR2 ANQGSEA. CDR3 in amino acids: CSVEDLGQTYGYTF. Written as DNA, the CDR3 is TGCAGCGTTGAAGACCTAGGACAGACCTATGGCTACACCTTC. The full variable domain, completed using reference TRBV29-1 and TRBJ1-2, is SAVISQKPSRDICQRGTSLTIQCQVDSQVTMMFWYRQQPGQSLTLIATANQGSEATYESGFVIDKFPISRPNLTFSTLTVSNMSPEDSSIYLCSVEDLGQTYGYTFGSGTRLTVV.

At least ten counts were recorded for this clonotype. This sequence joins TRBV5-1 and TRBJ1-2; D gene unclear. Per germline, CDR1 SGHRS and CDR2 YFSETQ. The CDR3 spans 14 residues. The ends were cut back, 0 bases at V and 7 bases at J, with 13 bases in the middle. CDR3 sequence: CASSLASQEGGYTF. The CDR3 DNA sequence: TGCGCCAGCAGCTTGGCCTCCCAGGAGGGTGGCTACACCTTC.

Comments on this clonotype: It is likely a read error, because the conserved phenylalanine at the end of the CDR3 is missing. The chain has TRBV6-1 and TRBJ2-7; TRBD1 aligns across 9 bases. J lost 3 bases, V lost 6 bases, and 6 bases had no gene match. From germline, CDR1 is MNHNS and CDR2 SASEGT. The CDR3 extends over 14 amino acids. The CDR3 sequence: CASRLGQGVYEQYL. The CDR3 nucleotides read TGTGCCAGCAGATTGGGACAGGGAGTCTACGAGCAGTACCTC.

V usage is TRBV11-3 and J usage is TRBJ1-1; D is ambiguous. Trimming removed 5 bases at V and 10 bases at J, with 17 bases between. The CDR3 runs to 13 residues. In germline, CDR1 is SGHNT, CDR2 YENEEA. The CDR3 DNA is TGTGCCAGCAGCGAGCGCGTGACAATTGGAGCTTTCTTT. Its protein product is CASSERVTIGAFF. Filled out from reference TRBV11-3 and TRBJ1-1, the complete variable domain reads EAGVVQSPRYKIIEKKQPVAFWCNPISGHNTLYWYLQNLGQGPELLIRYENEEAVDDSQLPKDRFSAERLKGVDSTLKIQPAELGDSAVYLCASSERVTIGAFFGQGTRLTVV.

Many counts were recorded for this clonotype. The chain combines TRBV28 with TRBJ2-7; no firm D call. V gave up 3 bases and J gave up 0 bases, with 9 bases separating them. The CDR3 covers 14 residues. Germline V gene sequence: CDR1 MDHEN, CDR2 SYDVKM. In DNA form, the CDR3 reads TGTGCCAGCAGTTTCGGTTCCTACTCCTACGAGCAGTACTTC. Amino acids: CASSFGSYSYEQYF.

The chain carries TRBV6-2 or TRBV6-3 and TRBJ1-1; D not resolved. This CDR3 is 14 amino acids long. Germline V CDR1 and CDR2: MNHEY, SVGEGT. Trimming shortened V by 8 bases and J by 5 bases, and 18 bases separated the two germline ends. The CDR3 loop reads CASSTLGSWTEAFF. The DNA of the CDR3 is TGTGCCAGCTCGACGTTAGGGTCCTGGACTGAAGCTTTCTTT.

The sample holds many counts of this clonotype. This rearrangement joins TRBV6-1 to TRBJ2-7, with 13 bases identical to TRBD2. Trimming at V came to 7 bases and at J to 2 bases, leaving 2 bases not matched to a gene. Germline CDR1 and CDR2: MNHNS and SASEGT. CDR3 length: 14 amino acids. The DNA for the CDR3 is TGTGCCAGCATTGGACTAGCGGGAGCCTACGAGCAGTACTTC. Amino acid sequence: CASIGLAGAYEQYF.

CDR3 in amino acids: CSASSSGRGAYEQYF. CDR3 sequence (DNA): TGCAGTGCTTCTTCTAGCGGGAGAGGGGCCTACGAGCAGTACTTC. V usage is TRBV20-1 and J usage is TRBJ2-7; 10 nucleotides line up with TRBD2. CDR1 DFQATT and CDR2 SNEGSKA come from the germline V gene (reference sequence). The CDR3 consists of 15 residues. J was trimmed by 2 bases and V by 5 bases; bases with no gene match: 9.

CDR3 nucleotides: TGTGCCAGTAGTTTGTTAGCGGGATTAGCCAAAAACATTCAGTACTTC. It encodes CASSLLAGLAKNIQYF. The V gene is TRBV19, the J gene TRBJ2-4, with TRBD2 matching 8 bases. The CDR3 length is 16 residues. Germline assignment: CDR1 LNHDA and CDR2 SQIVND (reference sequence). Unmatched junction bases numbered 6, after V lost 5 bases and J lost 0 bases.

This clonotype has ten or more counts. The J gene is TRBJ2-4, the V gene TRBV9; no clear D. Trimming stripped 3 bases from V and 8 bases from J, with 9 bases between. This CDR3 contains 12 residues. The germline gives CDR1 SGDLS, CDR2 YYNGEE. The CDR3 DNA is TGTGCCAGCAGCGGCTACACAGACATTCAGTACTTC. Its translation is CASSGYTDIQYF.

The gene calls are TRBV29-1 and TRBJ2-4; the D gene is possibly TRBD2 (6 bases). CDR3 size: 15 residues. The ends were cut back, 1 base at V and 2 bases at J, with 12 bases in the middle. CDR1 is SQVTM, CDR2 ANQGSEA, per germline. The CDR3 DNA follows: TGCAGCGTTGAAGGCGGGGTTGGTACCAAAAACATTCAGTACTTC. Protein sequence: CSVEGGVGTKNIQYF.

This clonotype appeared many times. The chain joins TRBV6-5 to TRBJ2-5; 7 bases fit TRBD1. CDR1 MNHEY and CDR2 SVGAGI come from the germline V gene. With 0 bases clipped from V and 5 bases from J, the junction kept 9 bases outside the gene matches. This CDR3 region has 16 residues. For the CDR3, the DNA is TGTGCCAGCAGTTACTCGTCCCGACAGGGTGGGGAGACCCAGTACTTC. It encodes CASSYSSRQGGETQYF.

The sample holds many counts of this clonotype. The genes are TRBV2 and TRBJ2-4; 10 bases line up with TRBD1. CDR1 and CDR2 from the germline V gene are SNHLY and FYNNEI. This CDR3 has 18 amino acids. J gave up 0 bases and V 3 bases, and 8 bases lay outside the gene matches. In nucleotides, the CDR3 is TGTGCCAGCAGTGACGGACAGGGGGGACCTCTAGCCAAAAACATTCAGTACTTC. This codes for CASSDGQGGPLAKNIQYF.

This clonotype was counted many times. The J gene is TRBJ2-7, the V gene TRBV6-5; D may be TRBD2 (5 bases). Germline loops: CDR1 MNHEY, CDR2 SVGAGI. Deletions cut 4 bases from V and 6 bases from J, with 13 bases between. This CDR3 region has 13 residues. The CDR3 loop is CASSLPGIREQYF. In nucleotides, the CDR3 is TGTGCCAGCAGTTTGCCGGGGATCCGCGAGCAGTACTTC.

The sample holds one count of this clonotype. This chain uses TRBV7-2 with TRBJ2-7; 7 positions agree with TRBD1. V gave up 5 bases and J gave up 7 bases; unmatched junction bases: 14. The CDR3 sequence is 15 residues long. CDR1 and CDR2 (germline): SGHTA, FQGNSA. The CDR3: CASSERLKGAWEQYF. CDR3 DNA sequence: TGTGCCAGCAGCGAACGCCTAAAGGGGGCTTGGGAGCAGTACTTC.

This clonotype was recorded only once. The V gene is TRBV7-2, the J gene TRBJ2-3; 7 nucleotides agree with TRBD2. Unmatched junction bases numbered 6, after V lost 2 bases and J lost 7 bases. Germline values: CDR1 SGHTA, CDR2 FQGNSA. There are 14 residues in the CDR3. CDR3 in DNA: TGTGCCAGCAGCTTACTCCAGACTAGCCATACGCAGTATTTT. Protein sequence: CASSLLQTSHTQYF. The complete variable domain, with remaining parts taken from reference TRBV7-2 and TRBJ2-3, reads GAGVSQSPSNKVTEKGKDVELRCDPISGHTALYWYRQSLGQGLEFLIYFQGNSAPDKSGLPSDRFSAERTGGSVSTLTIQRTQQEDSAVYLCASSLLQTSHTQYFGPGTRLTVL.

This chain links TRBV11-2 with TRBJ2-7; TRBD2 agrees at 7 bases. Trimming at V came to 5 bases and at J to 2 bases, leaving 9 bases not matched to a gene. The CDR3 contains 15 residues. Per the germline V gene, CDR1 is SGHAT and CDR2 is FQNNGV. The CDR3 bases are TGTGCCAGCAGCACGCCCCTAGCGGACCCCTACGAGCAGTACTTC. The encoded protein is CASSTPLADPYEQYF.